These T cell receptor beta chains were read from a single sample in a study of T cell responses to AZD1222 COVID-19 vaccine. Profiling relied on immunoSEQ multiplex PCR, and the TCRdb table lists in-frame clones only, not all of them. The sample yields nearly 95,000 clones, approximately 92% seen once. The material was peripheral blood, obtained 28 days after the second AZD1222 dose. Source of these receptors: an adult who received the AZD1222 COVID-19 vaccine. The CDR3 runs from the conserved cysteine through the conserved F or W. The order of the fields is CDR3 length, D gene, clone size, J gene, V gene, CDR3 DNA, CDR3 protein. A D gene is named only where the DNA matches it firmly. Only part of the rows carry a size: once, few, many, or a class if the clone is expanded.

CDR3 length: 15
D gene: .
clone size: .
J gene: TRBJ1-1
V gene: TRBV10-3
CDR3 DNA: TGTGCCATCAGTGGTGGTGGGGTTCTGAGCACTGAAGCTTTCTTT
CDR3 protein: CAISGGGVLSTEAFF

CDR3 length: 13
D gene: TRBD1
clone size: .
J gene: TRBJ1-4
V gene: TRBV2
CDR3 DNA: TGTGCCAGCAGTGAGACGATCTGGGACAGATTCGTTTTT
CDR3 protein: CASSETIWDRFVF

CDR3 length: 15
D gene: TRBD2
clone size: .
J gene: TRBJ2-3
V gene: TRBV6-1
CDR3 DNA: TGTGCCAGCAGTGAATGGACTAGCGGAACAGATACGCAGTATTTT
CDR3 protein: CASSEWTSGTDTQYF

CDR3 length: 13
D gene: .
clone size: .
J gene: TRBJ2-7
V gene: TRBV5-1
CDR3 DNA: TGCGCCAGCAGAAGAGAGGGGAAATACGAGCAGTACTTC
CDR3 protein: CASRREGKYEQYF

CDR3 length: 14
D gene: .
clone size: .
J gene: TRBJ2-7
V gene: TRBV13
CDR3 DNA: TGTGCCAGCAGCTTCGGACAGTCCACCTACGAGCAGTACTTC
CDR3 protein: CASSFGQSTYEQYF

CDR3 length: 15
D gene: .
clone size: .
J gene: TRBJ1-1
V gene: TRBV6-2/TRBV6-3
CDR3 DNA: TGTGCCAGCAGTGACGAGGGCGGATTATACACTGAAGCTTTCTTT
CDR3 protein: CASSDEGGLYTEAFF

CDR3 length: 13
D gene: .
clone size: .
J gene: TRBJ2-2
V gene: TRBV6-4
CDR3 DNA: TGTGCCAGCAGTGACTCTAGGACCGGGGAGCTGTTTTTT
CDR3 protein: CASSDSRTGELFF

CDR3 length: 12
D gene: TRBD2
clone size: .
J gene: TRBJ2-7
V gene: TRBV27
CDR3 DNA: TGTGCCAGCAGGGGACTAGCGGGAATTCAGTACTTC
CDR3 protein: CASRGLAGIQYF

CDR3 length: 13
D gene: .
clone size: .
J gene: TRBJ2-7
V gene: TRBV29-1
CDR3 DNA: TGCAGCGTGGACAAAACCGGGACTGACGAGCAGTACTTC
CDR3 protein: CSVDKTGTDEQYF

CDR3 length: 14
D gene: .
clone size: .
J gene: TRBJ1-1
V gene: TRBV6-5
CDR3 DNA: TGTGCCAGCGAAAGAGGGACGGGAAACACTGAAGCTTTCTTT
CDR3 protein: CASERGTGNTEAFF

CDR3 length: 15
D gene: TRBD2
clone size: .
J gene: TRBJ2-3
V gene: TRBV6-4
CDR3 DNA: TGTGCCAGCAGCGTAGCGGGTGGGGCGACAGATACGCAGTATTTT
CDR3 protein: CASSVAGGATDTQYF

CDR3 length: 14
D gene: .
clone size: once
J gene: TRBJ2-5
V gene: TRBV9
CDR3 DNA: TGTGCCAGCAGCGGCCCCCAAGCGGAAGAGACCCAGTACTTC
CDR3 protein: CASSGPQAEETQYF

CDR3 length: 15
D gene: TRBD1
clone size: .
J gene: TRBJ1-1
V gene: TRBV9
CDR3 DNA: TGTGCCAGCAGCGTAGGCCCGACAGGGGGCACTGAAGCTTTCTTT
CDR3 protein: CASSVGPTGGTEAFF

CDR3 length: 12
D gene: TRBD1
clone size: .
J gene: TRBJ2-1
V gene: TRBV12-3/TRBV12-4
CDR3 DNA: TGTGCCAGCAGCACAGGGGTCGGTGAGCAGTTCTTC
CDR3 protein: CASSTGVGEQFF

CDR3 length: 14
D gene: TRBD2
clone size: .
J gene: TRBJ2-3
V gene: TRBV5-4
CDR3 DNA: TGTGCCAGCAGCAGCGGGGGGGGCGCAGATACGCAGTATTTT
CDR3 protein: CASSSGGGADTQYF

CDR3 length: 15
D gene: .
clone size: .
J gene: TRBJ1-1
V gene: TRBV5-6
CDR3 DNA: TGTGCCAGCAGCCCGACAAAGTGGACGAACACTGAAGCTTTCTTT
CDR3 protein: CASSPTKWTNTEAFF